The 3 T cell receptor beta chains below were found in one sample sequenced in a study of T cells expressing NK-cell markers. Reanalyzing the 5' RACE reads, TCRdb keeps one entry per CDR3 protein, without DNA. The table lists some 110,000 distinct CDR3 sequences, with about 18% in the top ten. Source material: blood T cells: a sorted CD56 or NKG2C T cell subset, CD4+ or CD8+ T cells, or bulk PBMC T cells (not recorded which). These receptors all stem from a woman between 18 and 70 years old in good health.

The CDR3 sequence: CATSDAGTGGFGYTF. The V call is TRBV24-1, the J call TRBJ1-2; the D call of TRBD1 rests on TCRdb alone, since no DNA is present to check it. The CDR3 runs 15 residues. The germline V gene has CDR1 KGHDR and CDR2 SFDVKD.

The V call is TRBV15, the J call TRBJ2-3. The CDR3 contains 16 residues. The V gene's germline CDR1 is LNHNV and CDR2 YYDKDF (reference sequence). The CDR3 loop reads CATSGELAASTDTQYF.

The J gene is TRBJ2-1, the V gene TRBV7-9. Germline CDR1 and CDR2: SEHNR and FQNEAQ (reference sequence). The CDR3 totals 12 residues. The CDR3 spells CASSPLRPEQFF.